A single sample gave rise to the 23 T cell receptor beta chains below, sequenced in a study of blood T cell repertoires in COVID-19 (dated by TCRdb to the early 2020s). The library relied on the immunoSEQ multiplex PCR assay. TCRdb carries this immuneACCESS record with in-frame sequences only. Its versions omit some clonotypes, under half of them owing to an unresolved V gene in the studies checked, with the rest unexplained. In this sample the table shows roughly 79,000 clones, about 87% of which occur a single time. Approximately 4.3% of the sample is held by the ten biggest clonotypes. Source material: peripheral blood. The origin of the receptors is a man aged 45-65 years with active COVID-19.

V usage is TRBV5-1 and J usage is TRBJ2-1, with TRBD2 identical over 10 bases. CDR3 size: 15 residues. Germline loops: CDR1 SGHRS, CDR2 YFSETQ. V lost 5 bases, J lost 9 bases, and 11 bases stayed unmatched. The CDR3 nucleotides are TGCGCCAGCAGACCTGATCCGGGACTAGCGACTGAGCAGTTCTTC. Its protein product is CASRPDPGLATEQFF.

The chain couples TRBV7-9 to TRBJ1-2, with 7 bases matching TRBD1. There are 15 residues in the CDR3. V was clipped by 4 bases and J by 2 bases; unmatched bases: 7. Germline CDR1 reads SEHNR; CDR2 reads FQNEAQ (reference sequence). The CDR3 nucleotides read TGTGCCAGCAGCTCCATCCGGGACAGCAACTATGGCTACACCTTC. Translated, it gives CASSSIRDSNYGYTF.

V is TRBV7-9 and J is TRBJ2-3; D might be TRBD2 (5 bases). Germline V lookup: CDR1 SEHNR, CDR2 FQNEAQ (reference sequence). Trimming left V 5 bases short and J 1 base short, with 13 bases between. The CDR3 has 15 amino acids. In nucleotides, the CDR3 is TGTGCCAGCAGCACTCGGGAATGGGGCACAGATACGCAGTATTTT. The encoded protein is CASSTREWGTDTQYF.

The rearrangement uses TRBV6-5 and TRBJ1-2, with 8 bases fitting TRBD1. The V segment lost 4 bases and the J segment 3 bases; nucleotides outside the gene matches: 10. Germline V CDR1 and CDR2: MNHEY, SVGAGI. The CDR3 spans 16 residues. CDR3 protein: CASSSHLQGAHYGYTF. CDR3 nucleotides: TGTGCCAGCAGTTCCCACCTCCAGGGGGCCCACTATGGCTACACCTTC.

Only one count was recorded for this clone. V usage is TRBV10-1 and J usage is TRBJ2-5, with 11 bases matching TRBD1. Germline CDR1 reads WNHNN; CDR2 reads SYGVQD (reference sequence). After removal of 6 bases from V and 5 bases from J, the junction contained 11 bases not matched to a gene. The CDR3 is 16 residues long. The CDR3 DNA reads as TGCGCCAGCAGCCAGGACAGGGGGCGGTCGTGGGAGACCCAGTACTTC. It yields the protein CASSQDRGRSWETQYF.

V and J are TRBV6-5 and TRBJ1-1; D is uncertain. Germline V CDR1 and CDR2: MNHEY, SVGAGI. The CDR3 extends over 13 amino acids. Trimming stripped 6 bases from V and 4 bases from J, with 12 bases between. CDR3 amino acids: CASSQLRGTEAFF. The CDR3 bases are TGTGCCAGCAGCCAGCTCAGAGGCACTGAAGCTTTCTTT.

This chain joins TRBV7-9 and TRBJ2-1, with 8 bases matching TRBD1. CDR3 length: 15 amino acids. Germline V gene lookup returns CDR1 SEHNR and CDR2 FQNEAQ (reference sequence). V lost 3 bases, J lost 8 bases, and 9 bases stayed unmatched. The CDR3 sequence: CASSLVQGARDEQFF. The CDR3 DNA follows: TGTGCCAGCAGCTTGGTTCAGGGGGCTCGGGATGAGCAGTTCTTC.

The V call is TRBV6-5, the J call TRBJ1-5; TRBD1 is a possible D gene (5 bases). The CDR3 consists of 13 residues. Germline V gives CDR1 MNHEY, CDR2 SVGAGI. Trimming left V 8 bases short and J 5 bases short, with 13 bases between. CDR3 residues: CASSLRGDQPQHF. In DNA form, the CDR3 reads TGTGCCAGCTCCCTTAGGGGTGATCAGCCCCAGCATTTT.

V and J are TRBV4-1 and TRBJ2-6; 10 bases agree with TRBD2. The ends lost 0 bases at V and 3 bases at J; junction bases unmatched: 11. Germline lookup yields CDR1 MGHRA and CDR2 YSYEKL. This CDR3 region has 20 residues. This chain's CDR3 is CASSQDLAGAARYGANVLTF. Written as DNA, the CDR3 is TGCGCCAGCAGCCAAGACCTAGCGGGAGCTGCCCGTTATGGGGCCAACGTCCTGACTTTC.

This chain connects TRBV13 to TRBJ1-1; tentative D call: TRBD1 (6 bases). This CDR3 contains 14 residues. Germline V gene data show CDR1 as PRHDT and CDR2 as FYEKMQ (reference sequence). V was shortened by 5 bases and J by 4 bases, with 14 bases between the two germline ends. The CDR3 region is CASSAGGLSTEAFF. The CDR3 bases are TGTGCCAGCAGCGCGGGGGGGCTGAGCACTGAAGCTTTCTTT.

The V and J genes are TRBV5-1 and TRBJ1-1; 7 nucleotides align to TRBD1. The germline V gene encodes CDR1 SGHRS and CDR2 YFSETQ. With 3 bases clipped from V and 3 bases from J, the junction kept 5 bases outside the gene matches. This CDR3 has 14 amino acids. The CDR3 nucleotides are TGCGCCAGCAGCTCCCAGGGGGGTGACACTGAAGCTTTCTTT. Its protein is CASSSQGGDTEAFF. The full variable domain, in which reference TRBV5-1 and TRBJ1-1 provide the parts outside the CDR3, is KAGVTQTPRYLIKTRGQQVTLSCSPISGHRSVSWYQQTPGQGLQFLFEYFSETQRNKGNFPGRFSGRQFSNSRSEMNVSTLELGDSALYLCASSSQGGDTEAFFGQGTRLTVV.

The rearrangement uses TRBV3-1 (or the pseudogene TRBV3-2) and TRBJ2-3, with a possible D match to TRBD2 (5 bases). The ends were cut back, 1 base at V and 14 bases at J, with 13 bases in the middle. The CDR3 totals 12 residues. Germline V gene lookup returns CDR1 LGHDT and CDR2 YNNKEL (reference sequence). In DNA form, the CDR3 reads TGTGCCAGCAGCCAAGGGGAGTGGCCGGGGTATTTT. Its translation: CASSQGEWPGYF.

This chain uses TRBV5-6 with TRBJ1-1; D uncertain. V shed 7 bases and J shed 1 base, with 11 bases lying between them. CDR1 is SGHDT, CDR2 YYEEEE, per germline. The CDR3 consists of 13 residues. In DNA, the CDR3 is TGTGCCAGCCGTGGGCTGACGAACACTGAAGCTTTCTTT. Its protein product is CASRGLTNTEAFF.

The CDR3 DNA follows: TGTGCGTCGAGTAGGGGCGGTAGGGAGACCCAGTACTTC. As protein: CASSRGGRETQYF. This rearrangement joins TRBV2 to TRBJ2-5, with D perhaps TRBD1 (5 bases). This CDR3 contains 13 residues. Germline V gives CDR1 SNHLY, CDR2 FYNNEI.

The chain carries TRBV7-3 and TRBJ2-3; 14 positions match TRBD2. From germline, CDR1 is SGHTA and CDR2 FQGTGA. V gave up 4 bases and J gave up 4 bases; unmatched junction bases: 4. The CDR3 runs 16 residues. The CDR3 nucleotides are TGTGCCAGCAGCTCGACTAGCGGGGGGGCCCCAGATACGCAGTATTTT. This codes for CASSSTSGGAPDTQYF. Drawing the rest from reference TRBV7-3 and TRBJ2-3, the complete variable domain is GAGVSQTPSNKVTEKGKYVELRCDPISGHTALYWYRQSLGQGPEFLIYFQGTGAADDSGLPNDRFFAVRPEGSVSTLKIQRTERGDSAVYLCASSSTSGGAPDTQYFGPGTRLTVL.

This clone has just one count. The V call is TRBV11-3, the J call TRBJ2-1, with TRBD2 matching 12 bases. Germline V gene data show CDR1 as SGHNT and CDR2 as YENEEA. CDR3 length: 15 residues. The junction had 3 bases not matched to a gene; V was cut back by 1 base and J by 8 bases. The CDR3 DNA reads TGTGCCAGCAGCTTAGGGCTAGCGGGGGGGCATGAGCAGTTCTTC. Its protein product is CASSLGLAGGHEQFF. Together with reference TRBV11-3 and TRBJ2-1, the CDR3 gives the full variable domain: EAGVVQSPRYKIIEKKQPVAFWCNPISGHNTLYWYLQNLGQGPELLIRYENEEAVDDSQLPKDRFSAERLKGVDSTLKIQPAELGDSAVYLCASSLGLAGGHEQFFGPGTRLTVL.

The V call is TRBV3-1 (or the pseudogene TRBV3-2), the J call TRBJ1-6; 8 bases agree with TRBD1. This CDR3 has 12 amino acids. Germline values: CDR1 LGHDT, CDR2 YNNKEL (reference sequence). The J segment lost 9 bases and the V segment lost 8 bases, leaving 3 bases of the junction unmatched. This CDR3 reads CASGTGGSPLHF. In nucleotides, the CDR3 is TGTGCCAGCGGGACAGGCGGTTCACCCCTCCACTTT.

The chain carries TRBV6-6 and TRBJ1-1; 8 nucleotides line up with TRBD1. The length of the CDR3 is 16 residues. Trimming cost V 5 bases and J 1 base; bases outside gene matches: 9. Germline V lookup: CDR1 MNHNY, CDR2 SVGAGI (reference sequence). The CDR3 protein is CASSPHRDRQNTEAFF. The CDR3 DNA sequence: TGTGCCAGCAGTCCCCACCGGGACAGGCAGAACACTGAAGCTTTCTTT.

The chain links TRBV24-1 to TRBJ1-2, with a weak D call TRBD1 (5 bases). V gave up 3 bases and J gave up 4 bases, with 11 bases separating them. This CDR3 is 14 amino acids long. The V gene's germline CDR1 is KGHDR and CDR2 SFDVKD. This CDR3 reads CATSDVGRAYGYTF. CDR3 sequence (DNA): TGTGCCACCAGTGATGTGGGGCGCGCCTATGGCTACACCTTC.

The rearrangement uses TRBV20-1 and TRBJ2-5; D is possibly TRBD1 (5 bases). This CDR3 contains 10 residues. The germline V and J ends were trimmed by 3 bases and 7 bases, with 6 bases remaining between them. The germline V gene encodes CDR1 DFQATT and CDR2 SNEGSKA (reference sequence). CDR3 protein: CSASTGTQYF. In nucleotides, the CDR3 is TGCAGTGCTAGTACAGGGACCCAGTACTTC.

The rearrangement uses TRBV3-1 (or the pseudogene TRBV3-2) and TRBJ2-5; D is unclear. The germline V gene has CDR1 LGHDT and CDR2 YNNKEL (reference sequence). With 4 bases removed from V and 4 bases from J, the gap between germline ends came to 7 bases. The CDR3 loop spans 12 amino acids. CDR3 sequence reads: CASSLSRETQYF. The CDR3 DNA is TGTGCCAGCAGCCTCTCTAGAGAGACCCAGTACTTC.

The chain combines TRBV6-4 with TRBJ1-3; D may be TRBD1 (6 bases). Deletions cut 5 bases from V and 0 bases from J, with 20 bases between. Germline V gene data show CDR1 as MRHNA and CDR2 as SNTAGT. The length of the CDR3 is 18 residues. CDR3 in amino acids: CASSSGRGNKNSGNTIYF. CDR3 coding DNA: TGTGCCAGCAGTAGCGGCAGGGGAAATAAGAACTCTGGAAACACCATATATTTT.

The chain uses TRBV7-9 and TRBJ2-1; 7 nucleotides agree with TRBD2. CDR1 is SEHNR and CDR2 is FQNEAQ in the germline V gene (reference sequence). V lost 5 bases, J lost 9 bases, and 19 bases stayed unmatched. The CDR3 is made up of 17 amino acids. CDR3 in amino acids: CASSAYGGGVMRGEQFF. The CDR3 nucleotides read TGTGCCAGCAGCGCGTACGGCGGGGGAGTGATGCGGGGTGAGCAGTTCTTC.